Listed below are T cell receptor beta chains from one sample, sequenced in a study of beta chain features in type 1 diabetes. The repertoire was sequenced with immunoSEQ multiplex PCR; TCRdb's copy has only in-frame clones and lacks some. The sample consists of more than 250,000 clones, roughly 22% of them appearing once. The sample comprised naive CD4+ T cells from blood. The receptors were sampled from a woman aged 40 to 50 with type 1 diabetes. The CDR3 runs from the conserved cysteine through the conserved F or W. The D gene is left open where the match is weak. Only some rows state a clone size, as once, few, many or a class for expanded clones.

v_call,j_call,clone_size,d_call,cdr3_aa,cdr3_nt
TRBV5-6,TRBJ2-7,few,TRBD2,CASSPKAGRASYEQYF,TGTGCCAGCAGCCCCAAGGCCGGGAGGGCATCCTACGAGCAGTACTTC
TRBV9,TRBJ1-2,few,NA,CASSGGEDYGYTF,TGTGCCAGCAGCGGGGGGGAGGACTATGGCTACACCTTC
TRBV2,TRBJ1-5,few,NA,CASSTTAQPQHF,TGTGCCAGCAGTACGACAGCTCAGCCCCAGCATTTT
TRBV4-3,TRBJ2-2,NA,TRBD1,CASSQDSDRATGELFF,TGCGCCAGCAGCCAAGATTCGGACAGGGCAACCGGGGAGCTGTTTTTT
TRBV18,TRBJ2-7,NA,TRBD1,CASSPLRDSLPNEQYF,TGTGCCAGCTCACCTCTCCGGGACAGCCTTCCGAACGAGCAGTACTTC
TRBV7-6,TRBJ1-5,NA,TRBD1,CASSLAGRQGARQPQHF,TGTGCCAGCAGCTTAGCAGGACGGCAGGGGGCCCGGCAGCCCCAGCATTTT
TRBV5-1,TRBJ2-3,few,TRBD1,CASSFGTGLDTQYF,TGCGCCAGCAGCTTCGGGACAGGACTAGATACGCAGTATTTT
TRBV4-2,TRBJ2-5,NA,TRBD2,CASSQELAGEETQYF,TGTGCCAGCAGCCAAGAGCTAGCGGGAGAAGAGACCCAGTACTTC
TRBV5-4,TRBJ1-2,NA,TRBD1,CASSLAGTGGQGYTF,TGTGCCAGCAGCTTGGCCGGGACAGGCGGCCAAGGCTACACCTTC
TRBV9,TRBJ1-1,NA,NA,CASSLGHLNTEAFF,TGTGCCAGCAGCCTCGGACACCTTAACACTGAAGCTTTCTTT
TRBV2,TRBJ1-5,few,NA,CASSEQNSNQPQHF,TGTGCCAGCAGTGAACAGAATAGCAATCAGCCCCAGCATTTT
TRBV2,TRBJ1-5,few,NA,CASSENSGSEGPQHF,TGTGCCAGCAGTGAGAATTCGGGCAGCGAGGGGCCCCAGCATTTT
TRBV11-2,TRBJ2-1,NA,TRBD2,CASSLERGGAWDEQFF,TGTGCCAGCAGCTTAGAACGCGGGGGTGCGTGGGATGAGCAGTTCTTC
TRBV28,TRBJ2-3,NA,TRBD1,CASSPTDRGSTDTQYF,TGTGCCAGCAGTCCAACGGACAGGGGCTCCACAGATACGCAGTATTTT